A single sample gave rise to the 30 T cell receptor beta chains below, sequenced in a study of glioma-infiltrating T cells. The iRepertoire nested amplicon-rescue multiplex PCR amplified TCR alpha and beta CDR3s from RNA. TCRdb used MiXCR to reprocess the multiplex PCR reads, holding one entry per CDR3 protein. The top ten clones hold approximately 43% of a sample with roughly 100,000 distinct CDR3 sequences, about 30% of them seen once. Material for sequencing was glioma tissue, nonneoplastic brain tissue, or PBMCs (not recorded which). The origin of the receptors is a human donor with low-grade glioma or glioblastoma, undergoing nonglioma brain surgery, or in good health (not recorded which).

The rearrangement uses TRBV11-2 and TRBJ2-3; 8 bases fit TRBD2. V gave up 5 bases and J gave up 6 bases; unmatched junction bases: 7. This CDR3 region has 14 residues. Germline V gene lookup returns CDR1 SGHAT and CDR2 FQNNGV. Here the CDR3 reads CASSTYGGADTQYF. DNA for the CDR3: TGTGCCAGCAGCACCTACGGGGGGGCGGATACGCAGTATTTT.

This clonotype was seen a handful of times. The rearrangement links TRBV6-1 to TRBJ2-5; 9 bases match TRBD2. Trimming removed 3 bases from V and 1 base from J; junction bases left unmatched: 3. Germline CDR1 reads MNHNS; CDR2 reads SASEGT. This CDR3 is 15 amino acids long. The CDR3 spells CASSDTRGGQETQYF. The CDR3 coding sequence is TGTGCCAGCAGTGACACGCGGGGGGGCCAAGAGACCCAGTACTTC.

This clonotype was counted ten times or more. The CDR3 here is CASSSRTSGTDTQYF. As DNA, the CDR3 is TGTGCCAGCAGTTCGAGGACTAGCGGCACAGATACGCAGTATTTT. The rearrangement links TRBV6-1 to TRBJ2-3; 9 nucleotides match TRBD2. Germline-derived CDR1 and CDR2 are MNHNS and SASEGT. V was clipped by 5 bases and J by 1 base; unmatched bases: 4. The CDR3 covers 15 residues.

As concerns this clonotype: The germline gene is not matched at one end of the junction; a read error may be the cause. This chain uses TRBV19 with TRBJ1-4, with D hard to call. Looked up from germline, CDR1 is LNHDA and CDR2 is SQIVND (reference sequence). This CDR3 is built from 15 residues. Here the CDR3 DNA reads TGTGCCAGTATTATAAAGCCTTCTACTAATGAAAAACTGTTTTTT. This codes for CASIIKPSTNEKLFF. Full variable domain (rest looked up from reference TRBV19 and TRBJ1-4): DGGITQSPKYLFRKEGQNVTLSCEQNLNHDAMYWYRQDPGQGLRLIYYSQIVNDFQKGDIAEGYSVSREKKESFPLTVTSAQKNPTAFYLCASIIKPSTNEKLFFGSGTQLSVL.

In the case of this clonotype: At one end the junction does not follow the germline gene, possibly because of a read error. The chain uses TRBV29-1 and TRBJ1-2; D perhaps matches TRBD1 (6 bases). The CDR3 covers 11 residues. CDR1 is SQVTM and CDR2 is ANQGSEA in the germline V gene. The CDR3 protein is CSFDRTDGYTF. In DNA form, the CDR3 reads TGCAGCTTTGACAGGACGGATGGCTACACCTTC.

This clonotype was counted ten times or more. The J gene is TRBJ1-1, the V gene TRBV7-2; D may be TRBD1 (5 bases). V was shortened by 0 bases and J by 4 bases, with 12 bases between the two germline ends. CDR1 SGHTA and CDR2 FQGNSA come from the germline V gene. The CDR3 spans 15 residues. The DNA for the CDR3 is TGTGCCAGCAGCTTAGCGTCAGGGTTGGGCACTGAAGCTTTCTTT. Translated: CASSLASGLGTEAFF.

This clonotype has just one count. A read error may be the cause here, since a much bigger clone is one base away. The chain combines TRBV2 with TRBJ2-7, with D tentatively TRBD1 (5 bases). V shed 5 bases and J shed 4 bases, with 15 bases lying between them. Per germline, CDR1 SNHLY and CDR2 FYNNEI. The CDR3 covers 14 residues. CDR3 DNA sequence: TGTGCCAGCAGTACACAGGTCCCCACATACGAGCAGTACTTC. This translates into CASSTQVPTYEQYF.

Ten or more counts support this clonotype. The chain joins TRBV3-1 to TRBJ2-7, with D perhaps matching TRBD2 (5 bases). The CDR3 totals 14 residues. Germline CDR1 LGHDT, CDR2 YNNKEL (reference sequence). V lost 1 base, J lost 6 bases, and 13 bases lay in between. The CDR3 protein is CASSQAGSTAEQYF. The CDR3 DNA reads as TGTGCCAGCAGCCAAGCGGGATCTACGGCCGAGCAGTACTTC.

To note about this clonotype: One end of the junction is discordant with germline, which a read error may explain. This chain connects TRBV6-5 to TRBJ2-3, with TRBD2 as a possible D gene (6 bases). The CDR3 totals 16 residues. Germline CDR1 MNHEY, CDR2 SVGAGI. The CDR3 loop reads CASSDSGVAPTDTRYF. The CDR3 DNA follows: TGCGCCAGCAGTGACTCGGGGGTCGCACCCACAGATACGCGGTATTTT.

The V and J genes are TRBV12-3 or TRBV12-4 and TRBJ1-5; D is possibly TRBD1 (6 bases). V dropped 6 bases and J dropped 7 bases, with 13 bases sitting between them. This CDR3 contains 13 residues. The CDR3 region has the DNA TGTGCCAGCAGCCGGCCAGGGGCCCAGCCCCAGCATTTT. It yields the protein CASSRPGAQPQHF.

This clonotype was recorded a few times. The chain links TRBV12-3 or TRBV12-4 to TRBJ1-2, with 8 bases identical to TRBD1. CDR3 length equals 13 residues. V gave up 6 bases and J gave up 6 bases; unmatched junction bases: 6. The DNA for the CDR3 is TGTGCCAGCAGGAGACAGGGGTTGGATGGCTACACCTTC. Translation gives CASRRQGLDGYTF.

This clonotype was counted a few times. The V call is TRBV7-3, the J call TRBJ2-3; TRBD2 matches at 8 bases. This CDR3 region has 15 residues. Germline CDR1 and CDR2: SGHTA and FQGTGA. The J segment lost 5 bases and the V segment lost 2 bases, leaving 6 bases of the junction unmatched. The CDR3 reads CASSLEGTRLDTQYF. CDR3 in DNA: TGTGCCAGCAGCTTAGAAGGGACTAGACTAGATACGCAGTATTTT.

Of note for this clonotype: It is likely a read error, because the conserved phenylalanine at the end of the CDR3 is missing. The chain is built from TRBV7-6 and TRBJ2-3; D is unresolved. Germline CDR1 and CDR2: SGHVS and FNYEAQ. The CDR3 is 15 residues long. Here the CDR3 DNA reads TGTACCAGCAGCTTAGTAGTGGGGAGCACAGATACGCAGTATCTT. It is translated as CTSSLVVGSTDTQYL.

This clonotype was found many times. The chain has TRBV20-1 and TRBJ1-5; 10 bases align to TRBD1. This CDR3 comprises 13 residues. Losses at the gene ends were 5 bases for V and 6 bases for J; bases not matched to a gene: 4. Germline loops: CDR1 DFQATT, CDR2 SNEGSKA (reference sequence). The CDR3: CSAGTGVGQPQHF. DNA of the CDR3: TGCAGTGCTGGGACAGGGGTGGGTCAGCCCCAGCATTTT.

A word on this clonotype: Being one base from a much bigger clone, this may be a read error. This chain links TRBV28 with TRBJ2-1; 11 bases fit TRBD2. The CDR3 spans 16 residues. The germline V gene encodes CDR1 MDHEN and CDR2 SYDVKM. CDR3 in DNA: TGCGCCAGCAGCCAAGAATTTAGCGGGGGGGTAGATGAGCAGTTCTTC. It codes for CASSQEFSGGVDEQFF.

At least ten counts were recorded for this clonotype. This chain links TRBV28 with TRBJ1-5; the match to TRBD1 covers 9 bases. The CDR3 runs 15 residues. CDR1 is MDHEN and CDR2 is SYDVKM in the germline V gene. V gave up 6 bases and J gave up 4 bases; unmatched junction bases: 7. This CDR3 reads CASRSPGQGNQPQHF. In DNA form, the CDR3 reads TGTGCCAGCAGAAGCCCGGGACAGGGTAATCAGCCCCAGCATTTT.

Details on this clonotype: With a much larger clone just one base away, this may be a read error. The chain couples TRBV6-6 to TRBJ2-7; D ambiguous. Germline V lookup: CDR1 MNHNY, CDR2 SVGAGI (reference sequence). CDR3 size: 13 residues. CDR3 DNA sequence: TGTGCCAGCAGTTACCCGGCGACTTCCCCCCTGCTCTTC. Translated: CASSYPATSPLLF.

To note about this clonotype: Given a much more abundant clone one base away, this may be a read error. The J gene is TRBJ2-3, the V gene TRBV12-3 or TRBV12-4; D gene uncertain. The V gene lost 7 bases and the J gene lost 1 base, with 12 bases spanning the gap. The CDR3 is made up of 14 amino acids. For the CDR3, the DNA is TGTGCCAGCATCTCCTCAGGTGGCACAGATACGCAGTATTTT. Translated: CASISSGGTDTQYF.

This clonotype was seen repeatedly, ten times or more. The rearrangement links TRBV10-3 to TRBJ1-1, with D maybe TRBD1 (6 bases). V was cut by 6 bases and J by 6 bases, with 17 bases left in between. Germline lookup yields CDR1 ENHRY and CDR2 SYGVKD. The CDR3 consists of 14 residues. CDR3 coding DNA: TGTGCCATCAGGAAACAGGGTTCAGACTCTGAAGCTTTCTTT. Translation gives CAIRKQGSDSEAFF.

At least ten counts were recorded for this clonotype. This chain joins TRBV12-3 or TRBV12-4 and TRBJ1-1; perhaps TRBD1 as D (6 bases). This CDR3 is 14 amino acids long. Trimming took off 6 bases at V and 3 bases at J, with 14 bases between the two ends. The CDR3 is CASSPTGRDTEAFF. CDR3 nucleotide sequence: TGTGCCAGCAGCCCTACAGGGAGGGACACTGAAGCTTTCTTT.

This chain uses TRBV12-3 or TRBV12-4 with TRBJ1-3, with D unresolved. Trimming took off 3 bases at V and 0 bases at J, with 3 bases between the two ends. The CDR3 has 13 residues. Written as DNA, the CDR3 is TGTGCCAGCAGTTTCAACTCTGGAAACACCATATATTTT. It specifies CASSFNSGNTIYF.

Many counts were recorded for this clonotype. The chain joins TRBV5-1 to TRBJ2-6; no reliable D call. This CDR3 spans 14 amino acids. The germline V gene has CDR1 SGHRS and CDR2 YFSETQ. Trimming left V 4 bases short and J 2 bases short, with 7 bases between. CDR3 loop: CASSRIPGANVLTF. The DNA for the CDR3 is TGCGCCAGCAGCCGTATCCCTGGGGCCAACGTCCTGACTTTC.

CDR3 nucleotide sequence: TGTGCCAGTAGAGGCCAAACGGGTCTCCTGGCTTCCGAGCAGTACTTC. Its protein product is CASRGQTGLLASEQYF. The genes are TRBV19 and TRBJ2-7; no clear D. Germline V gene data show CDR1 as LNHDA and CDR2 as SQIVND (reference sequence). V was trimmed by 6 bases and J by 6 bases, leaving 24 bases between them. The CDR3 extends over 16 amino acids.

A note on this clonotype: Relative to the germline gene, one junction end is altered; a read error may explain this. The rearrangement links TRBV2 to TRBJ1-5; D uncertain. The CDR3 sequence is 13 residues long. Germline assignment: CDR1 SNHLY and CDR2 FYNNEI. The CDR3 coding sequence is TGTGCCAGCAGGCCAGAGAGGGATCAGCTCCAGCATTTT. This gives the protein CASRPERDQLQHF. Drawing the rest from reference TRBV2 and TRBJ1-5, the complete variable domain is EPEVTQTPSHQVTQMGQEVILRCVPISNHLYFYWYRQILGQKVEFLVSFYNNEISEKSEIFDDQFSVERPDGSNFTLKIRSTKLEDSAMYFCASRPERDQLQHFGDGTRLSIL.

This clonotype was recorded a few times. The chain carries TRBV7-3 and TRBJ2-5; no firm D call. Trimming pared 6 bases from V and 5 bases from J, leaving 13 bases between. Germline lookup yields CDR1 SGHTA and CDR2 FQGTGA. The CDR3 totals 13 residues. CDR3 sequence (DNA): TGTGCCAGCAGTCAAGACATGGGCGAGACCCAGTACTTC. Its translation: CASSQDMGETQYF.

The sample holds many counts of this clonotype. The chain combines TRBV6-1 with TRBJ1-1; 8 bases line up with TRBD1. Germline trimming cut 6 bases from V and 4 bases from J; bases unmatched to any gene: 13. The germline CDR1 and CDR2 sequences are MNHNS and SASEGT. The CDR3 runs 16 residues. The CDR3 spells CASRGTGLNARTEAFF. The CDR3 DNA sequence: TGTGCCAGCAGGGGGACAGGCTTGAATGCCCGCACTGAAGCTTTCTTT.

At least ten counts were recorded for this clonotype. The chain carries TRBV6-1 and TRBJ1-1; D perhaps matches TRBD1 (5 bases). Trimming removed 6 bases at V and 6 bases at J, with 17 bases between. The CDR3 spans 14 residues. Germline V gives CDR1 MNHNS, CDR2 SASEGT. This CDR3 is CASRETRRDPEAFF. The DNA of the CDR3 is TGTGCCAGCAGGGAGACCCGCAGGGATCCTGAAGCTTTCTTT.

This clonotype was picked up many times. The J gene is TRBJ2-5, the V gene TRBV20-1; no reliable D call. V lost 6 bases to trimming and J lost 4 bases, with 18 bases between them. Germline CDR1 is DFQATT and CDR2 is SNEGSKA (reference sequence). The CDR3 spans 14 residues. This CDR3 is CSAMASDVTETQYF. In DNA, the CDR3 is TGCAGTGCCATGGCATCAGATGTTACAGAGACCCAGTACTTC.

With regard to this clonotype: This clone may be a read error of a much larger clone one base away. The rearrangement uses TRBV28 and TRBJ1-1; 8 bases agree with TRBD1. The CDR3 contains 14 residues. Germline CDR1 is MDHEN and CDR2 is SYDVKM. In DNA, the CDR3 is TGTGCCAGCGGTTTACAGGGGGTGAACACTGAAGCTTTCTTT. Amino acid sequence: CASGLQGVNTEAFF.

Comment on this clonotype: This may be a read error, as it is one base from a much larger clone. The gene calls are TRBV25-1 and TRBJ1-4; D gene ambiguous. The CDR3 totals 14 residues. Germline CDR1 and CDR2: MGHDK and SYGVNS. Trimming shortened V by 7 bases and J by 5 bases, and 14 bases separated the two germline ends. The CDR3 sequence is CASNRGQSNEKLFF. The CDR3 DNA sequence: TGTGCCAGCAATCGTGGGCAGTCCAATGAAAAACTGTTTTTT.